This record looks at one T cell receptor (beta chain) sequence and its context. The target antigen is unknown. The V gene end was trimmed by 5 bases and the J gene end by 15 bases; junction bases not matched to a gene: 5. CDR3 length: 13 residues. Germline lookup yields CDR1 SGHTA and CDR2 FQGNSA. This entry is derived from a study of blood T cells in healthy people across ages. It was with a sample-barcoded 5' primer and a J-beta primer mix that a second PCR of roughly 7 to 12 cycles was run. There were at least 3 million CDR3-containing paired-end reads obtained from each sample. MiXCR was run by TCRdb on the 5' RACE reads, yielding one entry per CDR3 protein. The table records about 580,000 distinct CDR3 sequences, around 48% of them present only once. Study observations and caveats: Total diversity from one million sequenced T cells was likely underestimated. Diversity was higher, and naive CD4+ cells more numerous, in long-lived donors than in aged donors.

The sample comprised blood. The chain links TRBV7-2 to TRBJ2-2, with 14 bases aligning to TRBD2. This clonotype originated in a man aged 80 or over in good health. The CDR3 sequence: CASSRLAGGPVFF. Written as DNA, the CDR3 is TGTGCCAGCAGCAGACTAGCGGGAGGGCCGGTGTTTTTT. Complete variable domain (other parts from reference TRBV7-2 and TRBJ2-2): GAGVSQSPSNKVTEKGKDVELRCDPISGHTALYWYRQSLGQGLEFLIYFQGNSAPDKSGLPSDRFSAERTGGSVSTLTIQRTQQEDSAVYLCASSRLAGGPVFFGEGSRLTVL.